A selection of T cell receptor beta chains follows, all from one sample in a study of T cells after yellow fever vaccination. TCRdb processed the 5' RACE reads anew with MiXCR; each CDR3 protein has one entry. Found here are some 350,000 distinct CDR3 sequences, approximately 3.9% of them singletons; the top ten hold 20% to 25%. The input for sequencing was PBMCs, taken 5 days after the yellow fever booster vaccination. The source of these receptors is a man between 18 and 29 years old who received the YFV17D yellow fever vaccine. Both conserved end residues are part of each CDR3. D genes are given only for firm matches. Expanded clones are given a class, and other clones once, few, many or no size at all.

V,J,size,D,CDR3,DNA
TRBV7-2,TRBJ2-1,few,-,CASSSRIYNEQFF,TGTGCCAGCAGCTCCCGGATCTACAATGAGCAGTTCTTC
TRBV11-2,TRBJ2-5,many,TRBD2,CASSPRPQRELGETQYF,TGTGCCAGCAGCCCGCGTCCCCAGCGGGAACTGGGGGAGACCCAGTACTTC
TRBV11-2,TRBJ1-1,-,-,CASSRRRRVGYVVNTEAFF,TGTGCCAGCAGCCGGAGACGTAGGGTTGGATATGTAGTGAACACTGAAGCTTTCTTT
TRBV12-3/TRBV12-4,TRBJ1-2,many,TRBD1,CASSPDRIRGYTF,TGTGCCAGCAGTCCGGACAGGATTAGGGGCTACACCTTC
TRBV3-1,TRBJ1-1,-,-,CASRLEEGTEAFF,TGTGCCAGCAGGTTGGAAGAGGGAACTGAAGCTTTCTTT
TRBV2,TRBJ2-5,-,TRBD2,CASRTSGHQETQYF,TGTGCCAGCCGGACTAGCGGACATCAAGAGACCCAGTACTTC
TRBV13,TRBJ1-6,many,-,CASSLGGWNSPLHF,TGTGCCAGCAGCTTAGGGGGGTGGAATTCACCCCTCCACTTT
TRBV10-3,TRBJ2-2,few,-,CAIRGHQNTGELFF,TGTGCCATCAGGGGACACCAGAACACCGGGGAGCTGTTTTTT
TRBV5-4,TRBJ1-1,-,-,CASSLWISGNTEAFF,TGTGCCAGCAGCTTATGGATATCCGGGAACACTGAAGCTTTCTTT
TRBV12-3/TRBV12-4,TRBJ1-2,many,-,CASSKRGTYGYTF,TGTGCCAGCAGCAAACGGGGGACCTATGGCTACACCTTC
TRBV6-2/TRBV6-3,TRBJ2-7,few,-,CASSSVGVEEQYF,TGTGCCAGCAGTTCTGTGGGGGTAGAAGAGCAGTACTTC
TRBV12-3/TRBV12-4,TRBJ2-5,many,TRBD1,CASSFGQGVGETQYF,TGTGCCAGCAGTTTTGGCCAGGGGGTGGGAGAGACCCAGTACTTC
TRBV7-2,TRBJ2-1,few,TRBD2,CASSPLAGTRGQFF,TGTGCCAGCAGTCCACTAGCGGGGACCAGGGGGCAGTTCTTC
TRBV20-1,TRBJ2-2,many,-,CSARLQENTGELFF,TGCAGTGCTAGGCTCCAGGAGAACACCGGGGAGCTGTTTTTT
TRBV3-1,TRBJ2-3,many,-,CASSQQVQSLDTQYF,TGTGCCAGCAGCCAGCAGGTCCAATCTTTAGATACGCAGTATTTT
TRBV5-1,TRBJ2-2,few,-,CASRSNTGELFF,TGCGCCAGCAGGAGTAACACCGGGGAGCTGTTTTTT
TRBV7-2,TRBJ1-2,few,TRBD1,CASSLRGREGYTF,TGTGCCAGCAGCCTCAGGGGGAGGGAGGGCTACACCTTC
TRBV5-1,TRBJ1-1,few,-,CASSSGDRDSTEAFF,TGCGCCAGCAGTTCCGGAGACCGGGACTCCACTGAAGCTTTCTTT
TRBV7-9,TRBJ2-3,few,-,CASSLIGATDTQYF,TGTGCCAGCAGCTTAATAGGGGCCACAGATACGCAGTATTTT
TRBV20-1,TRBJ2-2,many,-,CSAQTALTGELFF,TGCAGTGCTCAGACAGCTCTCACCGGGGAGCTGTTTTTT